The rows below give T cell receptor beta chains drawn from one sample of a study of a mutant IDH1 vaccine in newly diagnosed glioma. Profiled with immunoSEQ multiplex PCR; TCRdb holds only in-frame clones, not every one. The sample includes 60,000 to 75,000 clones, about four fifths of them seen just once. These receptors have no identified antigens. Sequencing used PBMCs, obtained from a glioma patient whose treatment included an IDH1 peptide vaccine. All receptors derive from a man aged 25 to 40 with glioma. Each CDR3 is given with its conserved first and last residue. A D gene is named only where the DNA matches it firmly. Not every row has a clone size; where given, it reads once, few, many or a size class.

j_call	d_call	v_call	clone_size	cdr3_aa	cdr3_nt
TRBJ2-3	-	TRBV28	-	CASSLNTDTQYF	TGTGCCAGCAGTCTAAACACAGATACGCAGTATTTT
TRBJ1-3	-	TRBV12-1	-	CASSSGDRVTGNTIYF	TGTGCCAGCAGCTCGGGGGACCGGGTAACTGGAAACACCATATATTTT
TRBJ2-5	-	TRBV5-1	-	CASSPGVQETQYF	TGCGCCAGCAGCCCCGGAGTTCAAGAGACCCAGTACTTC
TRBJ2-3	-	TRBV15	-	CATSRVGGGTDTQYF	TGTGCCACCAGCAGAGTGGGAGGGGGAACAGATACGCAGTATTTT
TRBJ2-1	-	TRBV2	-	CASSALEPSYNEQFF	TGTGCCAGCAGTGCTTTGGAACCCTCCTACAATGAGCAGTTCTTC
TRBJ1-1	TRBD1	TRBV7-9	-	CASSLPPTGNRKNTEAFF	TGTGCCAGCAGCTTACCCCCGACAGGGAATAGGAAGAACACTGAAGCTTTCTTT
TRBJ2-7	-	TRBV5-5	-	CASSLGQAISYEQYF	TGTGCCAGCAGCTTGGGACAGGCGATCTCCTACGAGCAGTACTTC
TRBJ1-2	-	TRBV30	-	CAWTDSRISYTF	TGTGCCTGGACCGACAGCCGTATAAGCTACACCTTC
TRBJ1-5	TRBD1	TRBV30	-	CAWGAPDRARQPQHF	TGTGCCTGGGGGGCCCCCGACAGGGCTCGTCAGCCCCAGCATTTT
TRBJ2-4	-	TRBV7-2	-	CASSPSLGKNIQYF	TGTGCCAGCAGCCCATCTTTGGGCAAAAACATTCAGTACTTC
TRBJ2-2	-	TRBV27	once	CASSLWAGSVTGELFF	TGTGCCAGCAGTTTATGGGCAGGGAGTGTCACCGGGGAGCTGTTTTTT
TRBJ2-2	-	TRBV5-5	-	CASSLKGAGLSNTGELFF	TGTGCCAGCAGCCTAAAGGGGGCGGGGCTTTCGAACACCGGGGAGCTGTTTTTT
TRBJ1-1	-	TRBV7-2	-	CASSLYLSTEAFF	TGTGCCAGCAGCTTATATCTGAGCACTGAAGCTTTCTTT
TRBJ2-1	-	TRBV5-6	-	CASSLSSLPSYNEQFF	TGTGCCAGCAGCTTGAGTAGTCTTCCCTCCTACAATGAGCAGTTCTTC
TRBJ2-2	TRBD1	TRBV18	-	CASSPRQGVSTGELFF	TGTGCCAGCTCACCCCGACAGGGGGTTAGCACCGGGGAGCTGTTTTTT
TRBJ1-4	-	TRBV2	-	CASSPLGKLFF	TGTGCCAGCAGCCCCCTCGGGAAACTGTTTTTT
TRBJ2-5	TRBD1	TRBV7-9	-	CASRGGQKTQYF	TGTGCCAGCAGAGGGGGCCAAAAGACCCAGTACTTC
TRBJ1-4	TRBD1	TRBV4-1	-	CASSGGGPEKLFF	TGCGCCAGCAGCGGAGGGGGCCCCGAAAAACTGTTTTTT
TRBJ2-7	TRBD2	TRBV7-8	-	CASSLAAGGPYEQYF	TGTGCCAGCAGCTTAGCGGCGGGAGGGCCCTACGAGCAGTACTTC
TRBJ2-1	TRBD2	TRBV28	-	CASSFSIIGRIYNEQFF	TGTGCCAGCAGTTTCTCAATAATCGGGAGGATCTACAATGAGCAGTTCTTC
TRBJ2-7	TRBD1	TRBV2	-	CASTGQGPYEQYF	TGTGCCAGCACAGGACAGGGTCCCTACGAGCAGTACTTC
TRBJ2-5	-	TRBV7-9	-	CASSLVQGARETQYF	TGTGCCAGCAGCTTAGTACAAGGGGCAAGAGAGACCCAGTACTTC
TRBJ2-1	-	TRBV7-2	-	CASSQDREWNEQFF	TGTGCCAGCAGCCAAGATAGGGAGTGGAATGAGCAGTTCTTC
TRBJ1-4	-	TRBV27	-	CASSLSIGGMAEKLFF	TGTGCCAGCAGTTTATCGATAGGGGGGATGGCCGAAAAACTGTTTTTT
TRBJ1-6	TRBD1	TRBV5-3	-	CARSFCGTGFNDNSPLHF	TGTGCCAGAAGCTTCTGTGGGACAGGGTTCAATGATAATTCACCCCTCCACTTT
TRBJ2-1	-	TRBV18	-	CASSPSSDEQFF	TGTGCCAGCTCACCAAGTTCTGATGAGCAGTTCTTC
TRBJ2-5	-	TRBV2	-	CASSDTGQETQYF	TGTGCCAGCAGTGATACAGGTCAAGAGACCCAGTACTTC
TRBJ2-2	TRBD1	TRBV5-1	-	CATSYGTALNTGELFF	TGCGCCACCTCGTACGGGACAGCTTTAAACACCGGGGAGCTGTTTTTT
TRBJ1-2	TRBD1	TRBV15	-	CATSRFGTGVDGYTF	TGTGCCACCAGCAGGTTTGGGACAGGGGTTGATGGCTACACCTTC
TRBJ1-2	-	TRBV28	-	CASSSFRLGRLTIGYTF	TGTGCCAGCAGTTCATTCCGACTCGGAAGGTTGACCATTGGCTACACCTTC
TRBJ2-7	TRBD2	TRBV10-3	-	CAAGTSGEQYF	TGTGCCGCCGGGACTAGCGGCGAGCAGTACTTC
TRBJ2-5	-	TRBV30	few	CAWSVGLAKYF	TGTGCCTGGAGTGTAGGGTTAGCAAAGTACTTC
TRBJ2-3	-	TRBV5-1	-	CASSLLLIDGDTQYF	TGCGCCAGCAGCTTGCTCTTAATAGATGGAGATACGCAGTATTTT
TRBJ2-5	-	TRBV5-4	-	CASSLAGLRVETQYF	TGTGCCAGCAGCTTGGCGGGACTCCGCGTTGAGACCCAGTACTTC
TRBJ1-1	-	TRBV7-8	-	CASSPRTLNTEAFF	TGTGCCAGCAGCCCGAGGACACTGAACACTGAAGCTTTCTTT
TRBJ2-4	TRBD2	TRBV19	-	CASSGTIQGKNIQYF	TGTGCCAGTAGCGGGACTATCCAGGGCAAAAACATTCAGTACTTC
TRBJ2-1	TRBD2	TRBV5-8	-	CASRTSGYNEQFF	TGTGCCAGCAGGACTAGCGGCTACAATGAGCAGTTCTTC
TRBJ2-1	-	TRBV11-2	-	CASSFRRGLYNEQFF	TGTGCCAGCAGCTTTAGGCGGGGACTTTACAATGAGCAGTTCTTC
TRBJ1-1	-	TRBV21-1	-	CASSFDRPNTEAFF	TGTGCCAGCAGCTTCGACAGGCCGAACACTGAAGCTTTCTTT
TRBJ2-3	-	TRBV2	-	CASGDFFTDTQYF	TGTGCCAGCGGGGACTTTTTCACAGATACGCAGTATTTT
TRBJ2-2	-	TRBV9	-	CASSVAGTPNTGELFF	TGTGCCAGCAGCGTAGCTGGGACTCCTAACACCGGGGAGCTGTTTTTT
TRBJ2-1	-	TRBV5-1	-	CASSLAGWALGDEQFF	TGCGCCAGCAGCTTGGCCGGTTGGGCGCTGGGGGATGAGCAGTTCTTC
TRBJ2-2	TRBD1	TRBV11-2	-	CASSYPGGMSTGELFF	TGTGCCAGCAGCTATCCAGGGGGCATGAGCACCGGGGAGCTGTTTTTT
TRBJ2-7	TRBD1	TRBV10-3	-	CAISGGQSTYEQYF	TGTGCCATCAGTGGGGGACAGTCCACCTACGAGCAGTACTTC
TRBJ2-5	-	TRBV5-1	-	CASSLALETQYF	TGCGCCAGCAGCTTGGCCCTTGAGACCCAGTACTTC
TRBJ1-1	-	TRBV18	-	CASSSTGGDTEAFF	TGTGCCAGCTCATCCACGGGGGGTGACACTGAAGCTTTCTTT
TRBJ1-2	TRBD1	TRBV7-2	-	CASSFAGTGRGDGYTF	TGTGCCAGCAGCTTTGCCGGGACAGGGAGGGGCGATGGCTACACCTTC
TRBJ2-3	-	TRBV7-2	-	CASSFKSGGGTDTQYF	TGTGCCAGCAGCTTTAAATCAGGGGGGGGAACGGATACGCAGTATTTT
TRBJ2-3	TRBD2	TRBV7-2	-	CASSLSSGGPPYF	TGTGCCAGCAGCTTATCTAGCGGGGGGCCCCCGTATTTT
TRBJ2-2	TRBD2	TRBV10-3	-	CAISKGRGGGELFF	TGTGCCATCAGTAAAGGGAGGGGAGGCGGGGAGCTGTTTTTT
TRBJ2-2	TRBD2	TRBV15	-	CATSIGTSGKYTGELFF	TGTGCCACCAGTATAGGGACTAGCGGGAAATACACCGGGGAGCTGTTTTTT
TRBJ1-1	-	TRBV5-4	-	CASSRDPLGTEAFF	TGTGCCAGCAGCAGGGACCCCCTGGGAACTGAAGCTTTCTTT